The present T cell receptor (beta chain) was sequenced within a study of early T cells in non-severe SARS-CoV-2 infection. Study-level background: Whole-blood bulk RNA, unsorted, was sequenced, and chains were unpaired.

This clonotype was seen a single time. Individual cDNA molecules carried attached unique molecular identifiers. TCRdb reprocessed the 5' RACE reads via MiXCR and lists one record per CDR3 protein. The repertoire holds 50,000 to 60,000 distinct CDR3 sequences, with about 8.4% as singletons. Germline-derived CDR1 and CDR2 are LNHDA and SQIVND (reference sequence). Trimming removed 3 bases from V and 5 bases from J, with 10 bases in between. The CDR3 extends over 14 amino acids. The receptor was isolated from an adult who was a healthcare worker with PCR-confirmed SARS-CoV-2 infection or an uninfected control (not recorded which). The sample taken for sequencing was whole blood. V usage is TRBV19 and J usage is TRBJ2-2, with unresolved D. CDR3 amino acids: CASSISAATGELFF. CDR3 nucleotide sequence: TGTGCCAGTAGTATTTCAGCTGCAACCGGGGAGCTGTTTTTT.